This is a list of T cell receptor beta chains from one sample in a study of T cells in Graves' hyperthyroidism and ophthalmopathy. TCRdb re-called the multiplex PCR reads through MiXCR, storing one row per CDR3 protein. The sample holds 89,000 or so distinct CDR3 sequences, roughly 40% seen once. Sequences were obtained from peripheral blood or thyroid tissue (not recorded which). These receptors were collected from a woman younger than 45 with Graves' hyperthyroidism. Both conserved end residues are part of each CDR3. D genes are given only for firm matches. Expanded clones are given a class, and other clones once, few, many or no size at all.

v_call	j_call	clone_size	d_call	cdr3_aa	cdr3_nt
TRBV28	TRBJ1-2	many	TRBD1	CASSSPGGTDGYTF	TGTGCCAGCAGTTCGCCAGGGGGCACAGATGGCTACACCTTC
TRBV12-3/TRBV12-4	TRBJ1-5	many	-	CASSIQRGQPQHF	TGTGCCAGCAGCATCCAGAGGGGACAGCCCCAGCATTTT
TRBV19	TRBJ1-1	many	-	CASRVTKNTEAFF	TGTGCCAGTAGGGTGACCAAAAACACTGAAGCTTTCTTT
TRBV7-2	TRBJ2-3	many	-	CASSKRGGVWGDTQYF	TGTGCCAGCAGCAAACGAGGCGGGGTCTGGGGAGATACGCAGTATTTT
TRBV5-1	TRBJ1-2	many	-	CASSSASTGNGYTF	TGCGCCAGCAGCTCGGCCTCAACTGGGAATGGCTACACCTTC
TRBV7-2	TRBJ1-6	many	TRBD1	CASSSDRGISPLHF	TGTGCCAGCAGCTCGGACAGGGGAATTTCACCCCTCCACTTT
TRBV7-9	TRBJ1-3	many	-	CASRSTGHNPGNTIYF	TGTGCCAGCAGATCGACGGGACATAATCCTGGAAACACCATATATTTT
TRBV20-1	TRBJ2-3	-	-	CSASHTDTQYF	TGCAGTGCTTCCCACACAGATACGCAGTATTTT
TRBV7-2	TRBJ2-5	few	-	CASSLGSQRAETQYF	TGTGCCAGCAGTCTTGGATCACAGAGGGCAGAGACCCAGTACTTC
TRBV19	TRBJ2-7	many	TRBD1	CASSTTRDSSYEQYF	TGTGCCAGTAGTACAACCCGGGACAGTTCCTACGAGCAGTACTTC
TRBV5-6	TRBJ1-2	-	-	CASSLVHLGVDGYTF	TGTGCCAGCAGCTTGGTCCATCTGGGGGTGGATGGCTACACCTTC
TRBV7-8	TRBJ1-5	many	-	CASSLGTRGNQPQHF	TGTGCCAGCAGCCTCGGGACAAGGGGCAATCAGCCCCAGCATTTT
TRBV2	TRBJ2-3	medium-sized	TRBD1	CASSRTGVYDTQYF	TGTGCCAGCAGTAGGACAGGAGTTTACGATACGCAGTATTTT
TRBV20-1	TRBJ1-6	-	-	CSANGRFYNSPLHF	TGCAGTGCTAACGGACGTTTTTATAATTCGCCCCTCCACTTT
TRBV7-6	TRBJ2-5	-	-	CASSLVGDQPQYF	TGTGCCAGCAGCTTAGTTGGGGATCAGCCCCAGTACTTC
TRBV15	TRBJ2-2	few	-	CATSSETRAGELFF	TGTGCCACCAGCAGTGAGACGAGGGCCGGGGAGCTGTTTTTT
TRBV7-9	TRBJ2-2	-	-	CASSLYNTGELFF	TGTGCCAGCAGCTTGTACAACACCGGGGAGCTGTTTTTT
TRBV7-8	TRBJ1-5	-	-	CASGLWGSGAIGNQPQHF	TGTGCCAGCGGTTTATGGGGTTCAGGGGCCATCGGCAATCAGCCCCAGCATTTT
TRBV5-5	TRBJ1-3	once	TRBD1	CASSRYDRGDTIYF	TGTGCCAGCAGCCGATACGACAGGGGAGACACCATATATTTT
TRBV12-3/TRBV12-4	TRBJ1-5	once	TRBD1	CASSSWDRGQPQHF	TGTGCCAGCAGTTCCTGGGACAGGGGGCAGCCCCAGCATTTT
TRBV5-1	TRBJ2-7	many	-	CASSASYEQYF	TGCGCCAGCAGCGCCTCCTACGAGCAGTACTTC
TRBV6-5	TRBJ1-1	many	-	CASSTSGAGNTEAFF	TGTGCCAGCAGCACCTCCGGGGCGGGGAACACTGAAGCTTTCTTT
TRBV28	TRBJ2-2	many	TRBD2	CASSRSGKRTGELFF	TGTGCCAGCAGTCGTAGCGGGAAACGGACCGGGGAGCTGTTTTTT
TRBV9	TRBJ1-4	many	TRBD1	CASSGDRGDATNEKLFF	TGTGCCAGCAGCGGGGACAGGGGGGATGCAACTAATGAAAAACTGTTTTTT
TRBV9	TRBJ1-1	many	TRBD1	CASSFSGQGDTEAFF	TGTGCCAGCAGCTTCTCCGGACAGGGTGACACTGAAGCTTTCTTT